The clone carrying this TCR beta chain was picked up a small number of times. Unique molecular identifiers were carried by the TCR beta cDNA libraries. Each CDR3 protein gets one entry after TCRdb re-called the PCR reads with MiXCR. The sample lists 500,000 to 600,000 distinct CDR3 sequences, roughly two fifths seen once, with about 1.8% in the top ten. The data were obtained in a study of post-analysis software for immune sequencing data. Sequenced sample: blood. The source of this sequence is a girl between 10 and 17 years old with multiple sclerosis.

The CDR3 bases are TGTGCCAGCAGTTTTAAAGGCCGGGGAGAGACCCAGTACTTC. Its protein is CASSFKGRGETQYF. The rearrangement links TRBV6-5 to TRBJ2-5; D may be TRBD2 (5 bases). The length of the CDR3 is 14 residues. Germline V gene sequence: CDR1 MNHEY, CDR2 SVGAGI. V dropped 4 bases and J dropped 4 bases, with 13 bases sitting between them.